These 23 T cell receptor beta chains were all obtained from the same sample, sequenced in a study of monozygotic twins with inflammatory bowel disease. TCRdb re-called the 5' RACE reads; one entry per CDR3 protein, DNA not given. The table for this sample gives fewer than 350,000 distinct CDR3 sequences. Material: blood. All receptors derive from a human donor with ulcerative colitis or Crohn's disease, or a healthy co-twin of an affected twin (not recorded which).

The chain employs TRBV3-1 and TRBJ1-5; TCRdb proposes TRBD1, but this gene call is untestable without DNA. CDR1 LGHDT and CDR2 YNNKEL come from the germline V gene (reference sequence). The CDR3 runs to 17 residues. This CDR3 reads CASSLRPGTGFAQPQHF.

V usage is TRBV4-1 and J usage is TRBJ2-1; TCRdb indicates TRBD2, and absent DNA this call remains unverified. CDR1 and CDR2 from the germline V gene are MGHRA and YSYEKL. The CDR3 has 15 residues. The CDR3: CASSPGTSGFNEQFF.

This chain links TRBV7-9 with TRBJ2-1; with no DNA, the TCRdb D assignment of TRBD2 cannot be verified. The CDR3 runs to 16 residues. Germline loops: CDR1 SEHNR, CDR2 FQNEAQ (reference sequence). The CDR3 sequence: CASSLGGSGLYNEQFF.

The rearrangement uses TRBV24-1 and TRBJ2-2; the D gene TCRdb calls, TRBD1, cannot be checked with no DNA. CDR1 is KGHDR and CDR2 is SFDVKD in the germline V gene. CDR3 length: 16 amino acids. The CDR3 sequence is CATSVAGTGVTGELFF.

The chain couples TRBV11-2 to TRBJ1-6; with no DNA, the TCRdb D assignment of TRBD1 cannot be verified. Germline-derived CDR1 and CDR2 are SGHAT and FQNNGV. The CDR3 contains 18 residues. The CDR3 spells CASSLVWGGAGGSSPLHF.

This chain joins TRBV13 and TRBJ1-1. The CDR3 sequence is 15 residues long. The germline CDR1 and CDR2 sequences are PRHDT and FYEKMQ (reference sequence). CDR3 loop: CASRMIGGAGTEAFF.

This chain uses TRBV5-1 with TRBJ2-3. The CDR3 loop spans 14 amino acids. CDR1 and CDR2 (germline): SGHRS, YFSETQ. CDR3: CASSLEGSGDTQYF.

The chain has TRBV11-2 and TRBJ1-1. CDR3 length equals 13 residues. The V gene's germline CDR1 is SGHAT and CDR2 FQNNGV. This CDR3 reads CASSWDKNTEAFF.

V and J are TRBV12-3 or TRBV12-4 and TRBJ2-3; TCRdb outputs TRBD2, but without DNA this stays unchecked. The CDR3 length is 16 residues. The CDR3: CASSPTSGAGIDTQYF.

The rearrangement uses TRBV15 and TRBJ2-4; TCRdb indicates TRBD1, and absent DNA this call remains unverified. The CDR3 consists of 13 residues. Germline-derived CDR1 and CDR2 are LNHNV and YYDKDF (reference sequence). Here the CDR3 reads CATSSRQGNIQYF.

The V and J genes are TRBV7-2 and TRBJ2-3. The CDR3 is 14 amino acids. The germline V gene has CDR1 SGHTA and CDR2 FQGNSA. This CDR3 is CASSLVASTDTQYF.

This rearrangement joins TRBV11-2 to TRBJ2-1; the D gene TCRdb calls, TRBD2, cannot be checked with no DNA. This CDR3 spans 14 amino acids. Per germline, CDR1 SGHAT and CDR2 FQNNGV. The CDR3 region is CASGGSGSVYEQFF.

This chain joins TRBV20-1 and TRBJ2-6; TCRdb's D call, TRBD2, is unchecked because there is no DNA. The CDR3 is 18 amino acids. Germline loops: CDR1 DFQATT, CDR2 SNEGSKA (reference sequence). The CDR3 sequence: CSARSKGTSISGANVLTF.

The chain joins TRBV20-1 to TRBJ2-5; absent DNA, TCRdb's TRBD2 call cannot be checked. CDR3 size: 14 residues. Germline V gene sequence: CDR1 DFQATT, CDR2 SNEGSKA (reference sequence). The CDR3 is CSAGTPGLQETQYF.

The V call is TRBV30, the J call TRBJ1-2; TCRdb's D call of TRBD1 is untestable without DNA. The CDR3 consists of 14 residues. Germline CDR1 GTSNPN, CDR2 SVGIG (reference sequence). The CDR3 protein is CAWTYQGMGYGYTF.

The chain couples TRBV20-1 to TRBJ1-2. The CDR3 has 12 residues. The germline V gene has CDR1 DFQATT and CDR2 SNEGSKA (reference sequence). The CDR3 reads CSASPPRSGYTF.

V and J are TRBV7-9 and TRBJ2-7. The germline V gene has CDR1 SEHNR and CDR2 FQNEAQ (reference sequence). This CDR3 comprises 14 residues. This CDR3 reads CASSLDVAAYEQYF. Complete variable domain (other parts from reference TRBV7-9 and TRBJ2-7): DTGVSQNPRHKITKRGQNVTFRCDPISEHNRLYWYRQTLGQGPEFLTYFQNEAQLEKSRLLSDRFSAERPKGSFSTLEIQRTEQGDSAMYLCASSLDVAAYEQYFGPGTRLTVT.

This CDR3 reads CASSYSGTGFQPQHF. The V and J genes are TRBV6-2 or TRBV6-3 and TRBJ1-5; TCRdb picks TRBD1, but there is no DNA to check that call. The germline V gene encodes CDR1 MNHEY and CDR2 SVGEGT. This CDR3 contains 15 residues.

V and J are TRBV6-5 and TRBJ2-7; lacking DNA, the TRBD1 call made by TCRdb goes unchecked. This CDR3 has 13 amino acids. Germline V CDR1 and CDR2: MNHEY, SVGAGI. CDR3 loop: CASSYRTAYEQYF.

The genes are TRBV4-3 and TRBJ1-2; there is no DNA to check the TCRdb D call of TRBD1. The CDR3 length is 14 residues. CDR1 and CDR2 (germline): LGHNA, YSLEER. CDR3 residues: CASSLQGADYGYTF.

This chain uses TRBV20-1 with TRBJ2-1; TCRdb designates TRBD2, a call that cannot be tested without DNA. The CDR3 is 15 residues long. The germline gives CDR1 DFQATT, CDR2 SNEGSKA (reference sequence). The CDR3 spells CSASGRAFSYNEQFF.

The chain is built from TRBV12-3 or TRBV12-4 and TRBJ2-1; TCRdb designates TRBD1, a call that cannot be tested without DNA. This CDR3 has 16 residues. The CDR3 sequence is CASSPSVAGGRKEQFF.

This chain links TRBV7-3 with TRBJ2-4; TCRdb outputs TRBD1, but without DNA this stays unchecked. This CDR3 is built from 18 residues. Germline lookup yields CDR1 SGHTA and CDR2 FQGTGA. The chain's CDR3 is CASSPRDSQQLAKNIQYF.